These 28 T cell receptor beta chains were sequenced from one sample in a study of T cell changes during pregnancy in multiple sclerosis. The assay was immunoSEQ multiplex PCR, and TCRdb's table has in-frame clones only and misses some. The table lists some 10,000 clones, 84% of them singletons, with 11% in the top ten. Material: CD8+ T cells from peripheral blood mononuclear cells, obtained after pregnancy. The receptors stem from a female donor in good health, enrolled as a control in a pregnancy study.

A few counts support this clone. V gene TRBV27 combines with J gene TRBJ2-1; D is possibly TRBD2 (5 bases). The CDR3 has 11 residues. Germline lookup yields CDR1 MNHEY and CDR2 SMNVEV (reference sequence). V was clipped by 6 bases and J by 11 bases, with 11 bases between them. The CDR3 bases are TGTGCCAGCAGCTCGGACTTGAAGCAGTTCTTC. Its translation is CASSSDLKQFF.

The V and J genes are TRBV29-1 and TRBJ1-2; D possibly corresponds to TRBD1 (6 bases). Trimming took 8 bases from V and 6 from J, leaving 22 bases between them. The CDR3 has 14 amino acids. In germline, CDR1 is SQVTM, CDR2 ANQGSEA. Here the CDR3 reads CSPPYREGPHGYTF. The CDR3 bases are TGCAGCCCCCCGTACAGGGAGGGACCCCATGGCTACACCTTC.

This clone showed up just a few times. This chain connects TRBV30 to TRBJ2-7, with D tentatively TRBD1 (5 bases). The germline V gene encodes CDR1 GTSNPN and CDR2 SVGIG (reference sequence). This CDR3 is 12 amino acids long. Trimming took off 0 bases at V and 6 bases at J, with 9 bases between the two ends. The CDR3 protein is CAWSVNRREQYF. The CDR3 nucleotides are TGTGCCTGGAGTGTAAACAGGCGCGAGCAGTACTTC.

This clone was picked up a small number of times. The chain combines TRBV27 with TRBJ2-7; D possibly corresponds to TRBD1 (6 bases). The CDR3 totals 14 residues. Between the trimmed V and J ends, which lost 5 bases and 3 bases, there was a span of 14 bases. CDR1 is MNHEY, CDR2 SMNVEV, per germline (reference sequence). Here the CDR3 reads CASSPNRDYYEQYF. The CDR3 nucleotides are TGTGCCAGCAGTCCGAACAGGGATTACTACGAGCAGTACTTC.

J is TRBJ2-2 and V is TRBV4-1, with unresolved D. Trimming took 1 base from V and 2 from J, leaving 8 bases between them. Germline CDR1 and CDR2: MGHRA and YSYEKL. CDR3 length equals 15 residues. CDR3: CASSQVSTNTGELFF. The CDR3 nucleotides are TGCGCCAGCAGCCAAGTTTCCACAAACACCGGGGAGCTGTTTTTT.

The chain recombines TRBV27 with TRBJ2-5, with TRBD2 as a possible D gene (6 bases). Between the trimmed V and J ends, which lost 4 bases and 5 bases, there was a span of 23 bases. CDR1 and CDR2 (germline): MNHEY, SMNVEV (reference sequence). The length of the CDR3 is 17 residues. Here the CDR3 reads CASSSLRAGRGGETQYF. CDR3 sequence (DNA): TGTGCCAGCAGTTCCTTGCGTGCGGGAAGGGGTGGGGAGACCCAGTACTTC.

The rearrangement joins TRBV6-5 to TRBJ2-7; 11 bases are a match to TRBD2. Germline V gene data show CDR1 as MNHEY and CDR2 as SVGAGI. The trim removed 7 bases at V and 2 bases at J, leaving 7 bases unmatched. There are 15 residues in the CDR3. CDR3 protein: CASTQGLAVAYEQYF. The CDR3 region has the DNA TGTGCCAGCACCCAGGGACTAGCGGTCGCCTACGAGCAGTACTTC.

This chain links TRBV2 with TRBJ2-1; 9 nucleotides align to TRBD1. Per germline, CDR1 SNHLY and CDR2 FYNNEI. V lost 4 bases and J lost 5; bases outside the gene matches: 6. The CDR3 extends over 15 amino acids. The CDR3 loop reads CASSGGQGTDNEQFF. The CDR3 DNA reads TGTGCCAGCAGTGGGGGACAGGGTACTGACAATGAGCAGTTCTTC.

CDR3 DNA sequence: TGCGCCAGCAGCCAAGATCCGGCTAGCGGGAGCAGCACAGATACGCAGTATTTT. It encodes CASSQDPASGSSTDTQYF. This chain connects TRBV4-3 to TRBJ2-3; 10 bases are shared with TRBD2. The CDR3 has 18 residues. Unmatched junction bases numbered 6, after V lost 0 bases and J lost 0 bases. Per the germline V gene, CDR1 is LGHNA and CDR2 is YSLEER.

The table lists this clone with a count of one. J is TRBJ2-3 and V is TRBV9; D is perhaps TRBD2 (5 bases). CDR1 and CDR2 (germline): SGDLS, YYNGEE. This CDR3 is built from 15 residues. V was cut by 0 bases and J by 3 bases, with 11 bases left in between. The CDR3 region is CASSVALDSTDTQYF. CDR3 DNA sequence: TGTGCCAGCAGCGTAGCACTAGATTCGACAGATACGCAGTATTTT.

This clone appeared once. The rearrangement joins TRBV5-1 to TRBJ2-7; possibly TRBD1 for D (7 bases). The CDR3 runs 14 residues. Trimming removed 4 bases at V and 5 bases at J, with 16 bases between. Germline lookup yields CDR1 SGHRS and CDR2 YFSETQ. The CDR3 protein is CASSGGLTGDEQYF. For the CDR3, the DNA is TGCGCCAGCAGCGGGGGGCTTACAGGGGACGAGCAGTACTTC.

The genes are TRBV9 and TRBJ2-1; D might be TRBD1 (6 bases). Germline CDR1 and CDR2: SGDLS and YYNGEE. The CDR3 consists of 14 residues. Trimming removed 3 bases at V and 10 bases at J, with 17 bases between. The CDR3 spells CASSGGQSRGEQFF. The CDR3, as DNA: TGTGCCAGCAGCGGAGGACAGAGTCGGGGAGAGCAGTTCTTC.

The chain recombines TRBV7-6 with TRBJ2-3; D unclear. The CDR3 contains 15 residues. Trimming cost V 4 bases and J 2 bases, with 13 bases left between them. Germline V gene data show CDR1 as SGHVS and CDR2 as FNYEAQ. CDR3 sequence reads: CASSSELGFTDTQYF. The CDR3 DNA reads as TGTGCCAGCAGCTCGGAACTGGGCTTCACAGATACGCAGTATTTT.

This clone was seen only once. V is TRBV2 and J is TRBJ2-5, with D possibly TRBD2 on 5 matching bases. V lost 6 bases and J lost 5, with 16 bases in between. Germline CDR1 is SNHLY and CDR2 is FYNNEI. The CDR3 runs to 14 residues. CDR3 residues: CASRITLGEETQYF. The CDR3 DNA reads TGTGCCAGCAGGATAACCCTTGGGGAGGAGACCCAGTACTTC.

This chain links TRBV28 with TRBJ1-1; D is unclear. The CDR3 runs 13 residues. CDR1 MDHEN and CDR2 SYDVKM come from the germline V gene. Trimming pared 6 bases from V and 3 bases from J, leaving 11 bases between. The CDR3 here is CASRLREYTEAFF. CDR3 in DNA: TGTGCCAGCAGACTTCGGGAATACACTGAAGCTTTCTTT.

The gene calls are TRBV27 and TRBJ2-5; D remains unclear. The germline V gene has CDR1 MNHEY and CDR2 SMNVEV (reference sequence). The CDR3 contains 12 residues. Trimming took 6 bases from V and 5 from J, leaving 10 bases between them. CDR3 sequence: CASRSSLETQYF. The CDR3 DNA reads TGTGCCAGCAGGTCCAGTTTGGAGACCCAGTACTTC.

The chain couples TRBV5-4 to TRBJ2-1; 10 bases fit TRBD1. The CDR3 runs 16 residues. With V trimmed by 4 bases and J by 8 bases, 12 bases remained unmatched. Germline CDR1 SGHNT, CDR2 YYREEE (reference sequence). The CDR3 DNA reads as TGTGCCAGCAGCGCCTCCGGGACAGGGGCCTTGGATGAGCAGTTCTTC. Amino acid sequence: CASSASGTGALDEQFF.

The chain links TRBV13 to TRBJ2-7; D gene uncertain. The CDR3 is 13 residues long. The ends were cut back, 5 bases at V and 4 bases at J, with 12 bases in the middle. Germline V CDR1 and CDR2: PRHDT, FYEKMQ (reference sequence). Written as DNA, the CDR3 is TGTGCCAGCAGCACGGGTCTACATTACGAGCAGTACTTC. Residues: CASSTGLHYEQYF. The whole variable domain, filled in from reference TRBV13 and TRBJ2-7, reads AAGVIQSPRHLIKEKRETATLKCYPIPRHDTVYWYQQGPGQDPQFLISFYEKMQSDKGSIPDRFSAQQFSDYHSELNMSSLELGDSALYFCASSTGLHYEQYFGPGTRLTVT.

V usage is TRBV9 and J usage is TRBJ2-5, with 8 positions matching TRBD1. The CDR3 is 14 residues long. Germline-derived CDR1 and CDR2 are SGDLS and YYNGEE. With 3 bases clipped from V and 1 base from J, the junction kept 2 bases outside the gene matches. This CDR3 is CASSGTGTQETQYF. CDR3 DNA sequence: TGTGCCAGCAGCGGGACAGGGACCCAAGAGACCCAGTACTTC.

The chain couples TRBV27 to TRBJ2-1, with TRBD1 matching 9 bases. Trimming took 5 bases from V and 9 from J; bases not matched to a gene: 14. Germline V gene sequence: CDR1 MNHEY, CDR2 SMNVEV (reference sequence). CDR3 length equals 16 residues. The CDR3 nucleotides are TGTGCCAGCAGTCTCCATTTTGGGACAGGGAACTTTGAGCAGTTCTTC. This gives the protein CASSLHFGTGNFEQFF.

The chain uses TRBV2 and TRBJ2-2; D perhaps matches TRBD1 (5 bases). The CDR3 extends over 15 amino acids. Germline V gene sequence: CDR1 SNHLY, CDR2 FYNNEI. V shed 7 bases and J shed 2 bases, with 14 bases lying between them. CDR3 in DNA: TGTGCCAGCAAAGGGGCACACACAAACACCGGGGAGCTGTTTTTT. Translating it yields CASKGAHTNTGELFF.

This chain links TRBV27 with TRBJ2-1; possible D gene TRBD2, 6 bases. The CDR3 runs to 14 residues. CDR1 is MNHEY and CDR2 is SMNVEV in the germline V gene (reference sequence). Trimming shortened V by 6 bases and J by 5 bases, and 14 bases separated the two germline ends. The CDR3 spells CASSPSAGHNEQFF. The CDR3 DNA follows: TGTGCCAGCAGCCCTAGCGCAGGCCACAATGAGCAGTTCTTC.

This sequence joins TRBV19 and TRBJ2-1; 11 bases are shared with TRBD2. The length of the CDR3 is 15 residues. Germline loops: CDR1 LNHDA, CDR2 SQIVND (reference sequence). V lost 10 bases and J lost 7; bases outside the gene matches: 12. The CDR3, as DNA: TGTGCCACGATGTACCTAGCGGGAGGAGGTAATGAGCAGTTCTTC. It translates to CATMYLAGGGNEQFF.

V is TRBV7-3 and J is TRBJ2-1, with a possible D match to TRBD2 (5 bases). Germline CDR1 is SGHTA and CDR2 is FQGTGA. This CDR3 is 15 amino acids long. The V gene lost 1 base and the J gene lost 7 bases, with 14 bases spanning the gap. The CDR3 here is CASSLSAGKPNEQFF. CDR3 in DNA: TGTGCCAGCAGCTTAAGTGCCGGGAAGCCTAATGAGCAGTTCTTC. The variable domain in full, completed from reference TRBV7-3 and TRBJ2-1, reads GAGVSQTPSNKVTEKGKYVELRCDPISGHTALYWYRQSLGQGPEFLIYFQGTGAADDSGLPNDRFFAVRPEGSVSTLKIQRTERGDSAVYLCASSLSAGKPNEQFFGPGTRLTVL.

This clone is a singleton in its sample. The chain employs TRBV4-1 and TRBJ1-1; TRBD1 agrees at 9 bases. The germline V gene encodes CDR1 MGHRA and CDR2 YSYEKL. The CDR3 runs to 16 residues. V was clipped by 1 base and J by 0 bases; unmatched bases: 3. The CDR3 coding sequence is TGCGCCAGCAGCCAAGGGACAGGGGCTATGAACACTGAAGCTTTCTTT. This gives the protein CASSQGTGAMNTEAFF.

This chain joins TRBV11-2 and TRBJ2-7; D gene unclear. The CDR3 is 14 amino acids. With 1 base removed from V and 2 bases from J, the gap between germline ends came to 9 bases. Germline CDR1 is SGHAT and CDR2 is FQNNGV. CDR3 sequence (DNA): TGTGCCAGCAGCTTAGCTCGAGGCGCCTACGAGCAGTACTTC. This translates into CASSLARGAYEQYF.

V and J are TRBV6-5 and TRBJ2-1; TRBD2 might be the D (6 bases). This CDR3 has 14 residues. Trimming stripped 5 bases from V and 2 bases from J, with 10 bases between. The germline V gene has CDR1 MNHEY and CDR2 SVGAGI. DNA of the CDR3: TGTGCCAGCAGTGACGGGACTGCCTACAATGAGCAGTTCTTC. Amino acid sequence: CASSDGTAYNEQFF.

CDR3 bases: TGTGCCAGTAGTTCAAGGGGTGGGGAGACCCAGTACTTC. This codes for CASSSRGGETQYF. J is TRBJ2-5 and V is TRBV19; the D gene is possibly TRBD1 (5 bases). V was shortened by 5 bases and J by 5 bases, with 12 bases between the two germline ends. The CDR3 runs to 13 residues. The germline CDR1 and CDR2 sequences are LNHDA and SQIVND (reference sequence). The whole variable domain, remainder taken from reference TRBV19 and TRBJ2-5, is DGGITQSPKYLFRKEGQNVTLSCEQNLNHDAMYWYRQDPGQGLRLIYYSQIVNDFQKGDIAEGYSVSREKKESFPLTVTSAQKNPTAFYLCASSSRGGETQYFGPGTRLLVL.